The sequence of this TCR beta chain was determined in a study of blood T cell repertoires in COVID-19. Study details: Specimens from acute and convalescent COVID-19 originated in the United States, Italy and Spain. T cells, B-cell-depleted T cells, or PBMCs supplied cDNA or gDNA.

This CDR3 has 15 residues. V was cut by 0 bases and J by 1 base, with 9 bases left in between. CDR1 SGHNT and CDR2 YENEEA come from the germline V gene. Per the study methods: For nucleated cells, counts were estimated from reference gene primer amplification. The data were produced by immunoSEQ multiplex PCR, yet TCRdb's version contains in-frame clones alone and is incomplete. V and J calls plus clone size are reproduced from that table; the DNA served to infer D and trimming. This table holds around 150,000 clones, 80% to 85% found once. This chain connects TRBV11-3 to TRBJ1-1; D possibly corresponds to TRBD1 (6 bases). Sequencing was done on a sample of peripheral blood. The source of this sequence is a woman in her sixties or seventies with acute or convalescent COVID-19. CDR3 residues: CASSLEGRGNTEAFF. In DNA, the CDR3 is TGTGCCAGCAGCTTAGAGGGCAGGGGGAACACTGAAGCTTTCTTT.